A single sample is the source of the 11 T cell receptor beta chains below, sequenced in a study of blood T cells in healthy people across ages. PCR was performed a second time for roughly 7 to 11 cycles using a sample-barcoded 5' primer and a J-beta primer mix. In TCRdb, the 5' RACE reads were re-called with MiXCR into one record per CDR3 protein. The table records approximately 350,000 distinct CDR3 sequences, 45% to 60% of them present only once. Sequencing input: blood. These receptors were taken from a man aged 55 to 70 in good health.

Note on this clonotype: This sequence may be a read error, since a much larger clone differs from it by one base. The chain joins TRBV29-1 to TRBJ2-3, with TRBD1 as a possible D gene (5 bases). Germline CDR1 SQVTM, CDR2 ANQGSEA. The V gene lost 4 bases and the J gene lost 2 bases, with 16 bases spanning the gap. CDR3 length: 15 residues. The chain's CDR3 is CSVGAGHGLTDTQYF. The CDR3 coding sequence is TGCAGCGTTGGCGCCGGACATGGCCTCACAGATACGCAGTATTTT.

The CDR3 DNA sequence: TGCGCCAGCAGCCCAGAAGGGGAACTCAATCAGCCCCAGCATTTT. It translates to CASSPEGELNQPQHF. The chain links TRBV4-1 to TRBJ1-5; possibly TRBD1 for D (5 bases). CDR3 size: 15 residues. V lost 4 bases and J lost 3, with 13 bases in between. Germline CDR1 MGHRA, CDR2 YSYEKL.

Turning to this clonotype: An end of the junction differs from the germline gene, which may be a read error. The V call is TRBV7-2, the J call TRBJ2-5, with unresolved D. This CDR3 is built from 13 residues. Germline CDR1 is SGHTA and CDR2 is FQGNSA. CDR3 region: CACSLPPQETQYF. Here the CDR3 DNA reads TGTGCCTGCAGCCTCCCCCCCCAAGAGACCCAGTACTTC.

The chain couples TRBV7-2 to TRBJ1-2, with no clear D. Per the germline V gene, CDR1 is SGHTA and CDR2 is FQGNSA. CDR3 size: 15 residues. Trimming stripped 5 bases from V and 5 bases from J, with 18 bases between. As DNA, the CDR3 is TGTGCCAGCAGCCTCTTAGCCGGCAGCCGTTATGGCTACACCTTC. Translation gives CASSLLAGSRYGYTF.

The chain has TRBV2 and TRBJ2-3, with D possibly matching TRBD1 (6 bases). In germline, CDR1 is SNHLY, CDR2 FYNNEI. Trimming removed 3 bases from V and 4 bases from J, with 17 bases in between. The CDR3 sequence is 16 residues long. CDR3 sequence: CASSDIDSQGSDTQYF. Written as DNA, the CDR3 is TGTGCCAGCAGTGATATAGACAGCCAGGGGTCAGATACGCAGTATTTT.

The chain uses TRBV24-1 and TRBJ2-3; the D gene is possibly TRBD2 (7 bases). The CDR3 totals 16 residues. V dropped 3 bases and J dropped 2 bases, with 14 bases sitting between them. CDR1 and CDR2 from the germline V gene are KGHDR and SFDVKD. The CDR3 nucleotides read TGTGCCACCAGTGATCAAGCGGGACACATCACAGATACGCAGTATTTT. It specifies CATSDQAGHITDTQYF.

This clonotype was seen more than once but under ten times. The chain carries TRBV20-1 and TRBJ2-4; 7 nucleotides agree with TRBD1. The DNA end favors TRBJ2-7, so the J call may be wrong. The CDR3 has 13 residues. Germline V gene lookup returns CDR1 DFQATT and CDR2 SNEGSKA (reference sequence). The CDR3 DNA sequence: TGCAGTGCTAGACCAGGGGGTTTTCACGAGCAGTACTTC. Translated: CSARPGGFHEQYF.

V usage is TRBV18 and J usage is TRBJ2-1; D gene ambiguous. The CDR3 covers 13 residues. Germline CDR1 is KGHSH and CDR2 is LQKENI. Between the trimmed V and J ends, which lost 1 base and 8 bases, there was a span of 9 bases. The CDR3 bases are TGTGCCAGCTCACCACGAAGCGTGGATGAGCAGTTCTTC. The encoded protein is CASSPRSVDEQFF.

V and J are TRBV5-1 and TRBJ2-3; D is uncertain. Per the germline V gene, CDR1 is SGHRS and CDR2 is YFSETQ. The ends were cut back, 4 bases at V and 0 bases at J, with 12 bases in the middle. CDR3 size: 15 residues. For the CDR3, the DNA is TGCGCCAGCAGCCCACGGCGGATTAGCACAGATACGCAGTATTTT. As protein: CASSPRRISTDTQYF.

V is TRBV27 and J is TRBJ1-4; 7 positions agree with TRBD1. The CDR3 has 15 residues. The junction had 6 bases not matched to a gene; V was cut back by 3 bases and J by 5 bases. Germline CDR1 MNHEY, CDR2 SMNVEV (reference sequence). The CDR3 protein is CASSLGQPQNEKLFF. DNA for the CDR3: TGTGCCAGCAGTTTGGGACAGCCCCAAAATGAAAAACTGTTTTTT.

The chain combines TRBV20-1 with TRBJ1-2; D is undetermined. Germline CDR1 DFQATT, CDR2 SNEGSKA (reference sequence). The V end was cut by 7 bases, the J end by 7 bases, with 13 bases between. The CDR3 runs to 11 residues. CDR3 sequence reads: CSGVEGIGYTF. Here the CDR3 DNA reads TGCAGTGGGGTCGAGGGTATTGGCTACACCTTC.